The rows below give T cell receptor beta chains drawn from one sample of a study of T cells after posttransplantation cyclophosphamide. TCRdb keeps only in-frame clones here, not all; method: immunoSEQ multiplex PCR. The data show some 10,000 clones, with 80% to 90% seen just once and 5% to 6.5% held by the top ten. The sample was PBMCs, taken after allogeneic stem cell transplant with posttransplant cyclophosphamide. These receptors all come from a female patient in her 50s who received an allogeneic stem cell transplant from a related donor, was CMV-positive, and had no GVHD. A subset of T cells may come from the graft donor. The conserved cysteine and the conserved F or W are not part of the CDR3 here.

v_call cdr3_aa
TRBV6-1 ASSEALGQAIYGYT
TRBV5-4 ASSLQGARDTQY
TRBV7-2 ASSFDRGTEAF
TRBV6-5 ASSYSRGLGGYT
TRBV18 ASSPAGAEKETQY
TRBV5-1 ASSIKTGENTEAF
TRBV5-4 ASSLAVNEQF
TRBV6-1 ASSALQGGYNEQF
TRBV19 ASSNALTGGDTQY
TRBV5-8 ASSLDGLNSPLH
TRBV5-5 ASSSLAGARTDTQY
TRBV19 ASSPVGGTGELF
TRBV15 ATSRGGSTGGQETQY
TRBV2 ASSESSQEDKSGYT
TRBV4-1 ASSQRGGAANEQF
TRBV7-9 ASTYSMNTEAF
TRBV5-6 ASSPLGTPSGNTIY
TRBV5-8 ASSWWGGVGYT
TRBV19 ASSIERDRGADTQY
TRBV21-1 ASSKVWPGELF
TRBV30 ASRRTGVNTGELF
TRBV19 ASSIGTGSLPNTEAF
TRBV11-2 ASSLETTGQGYT
TRBV28 ASSPGQGAYQPQH
TRBV6-5 ASSYRGTNT
TRBV7-9 ASSPGLPYEQY
TRBV7-8 ASSFVETSGGISYEQY
TRBV7-2 ASSLEVWALYGYT
TRBV30 AGTGGHYGYT
TRBV2 ASSRTGDGYT
TRBV7-9 ASSQSTRTGARYEQY
TRBV18 ASGASQGFRNTIY
TRBV6-6 ASKADGNTIY
TRBV7-9 ASSLRGQGRIDEQY
TRBV6-5 ATKQGGNQPQH
TRBV5-1 ASSLEFRRGGDSGKLF
TRBV6-5 ASSSTGIHYGYT
TRBV19 ASSPYGTASNQPQH
TRBV2 ASSVWGDLGEKLF
TRBV10-3 AISPMGTSNTEAF
TRBV28 ASSSPTGPNYGYT